Here is one T cell receptor (beta chain) with its context. Assay: immunoSEQ multiplex PCR; the TCRdb copy retains only in-frame clones and omits some. The sample shows fewer than 60,000 clones, about four fifths of them seen only once. The sample is drawn from a study of blood T cell repertoires in COVID-19. Sequencing was done on a sample of peripheral blood. The sequence derives from a man between 60 and 70 years old with acute or convalescent COVID-19.

This CDR3 reads CSVATGRQETQYF. As DNA, the CDR3 is TGCAGCGTCGCCACCGGGAGGCAAGAGACCCAGTACTTC. V and J are TRBV29-1 and TRBJ2-5; 7 bases map to TRBD2. CDR3 length: 13 amino acids. V trimming: 6 bases; J trimming: 2 bases; junction bases outside the gene matches: 6. Germline assignment: CDR1 SQVTM and CDR2 ANQGSEA.